In its sample, the clone carrying this TCR beta chain was seen a few times. Its target is unknown. Losses at the gene ends were 4 bases for V and 4 bases for J; bases not matched to a gene: 13. CDR1 is SGHRS, CDR2 YFSETQ, per germline. This CDR3 contains 19 residues. This specimen comes from a study of identical twins. TCRdb re-called the 5' RACE reads with MiXCR, one entry per CDR3 protein. The repertoire holds about 890,000 distinct CDR3 sequences, with around an eighth as singletons. Study-level points and caveats: Researchers caution that invariant MAIT and iNKT cells could partly confound zero-insertion analyses.

Donors were all healthy Caucasians. These data were also filed under a second study, of yellow fever vaccine responses in identical twins. That source notes: On the reported evidence, twins' vaccine T cell responses seemed partly convergent and partly personalized.

The sequence was obtained from a woman in her late teens or twenties in good health. The rearrangement uses TRBV5-1 and TRBJ2-5; TRBD2 aligns across 16 bases. Sequenced: PBMCs. The CDR3 loop is CASSPFPGTSGRAVETQYF. For the CDR3, the DNA is TGCGCCAGCAGCCCGTTCCCCGGGACTAGCGGGAGGGCCGTAGAGACCCAGTACTTC.